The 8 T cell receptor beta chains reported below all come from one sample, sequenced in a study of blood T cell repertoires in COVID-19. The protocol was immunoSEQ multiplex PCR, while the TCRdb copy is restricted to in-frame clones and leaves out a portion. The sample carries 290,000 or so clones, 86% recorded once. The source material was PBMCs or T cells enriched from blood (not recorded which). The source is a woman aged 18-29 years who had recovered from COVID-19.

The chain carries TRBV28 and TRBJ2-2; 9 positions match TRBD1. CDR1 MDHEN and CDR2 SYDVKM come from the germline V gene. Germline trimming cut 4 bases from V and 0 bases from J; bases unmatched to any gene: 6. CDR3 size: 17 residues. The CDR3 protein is CASSSWGQGPNTGELFF. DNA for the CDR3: TGTGCCAGCAGTTCCTGGGGACAGGGCCCGAACACCGGGGAGCTGTTTTTT.

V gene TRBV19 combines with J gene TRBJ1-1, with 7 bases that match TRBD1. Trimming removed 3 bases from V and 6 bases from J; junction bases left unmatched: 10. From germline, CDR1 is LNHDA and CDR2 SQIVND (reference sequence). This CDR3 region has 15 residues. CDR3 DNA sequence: TGTGCCAGTAGTATTAACAGGGGCCGAGGTGCTGAAGCTTTCTTT. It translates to CASSINRGRGAEAFF.

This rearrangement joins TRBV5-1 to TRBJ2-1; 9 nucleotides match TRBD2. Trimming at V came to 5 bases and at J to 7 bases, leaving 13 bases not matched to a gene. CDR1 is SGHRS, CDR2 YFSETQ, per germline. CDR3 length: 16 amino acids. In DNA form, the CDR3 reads TGCGCCAGCAGTAAGCCCGGGACTAGCATGTGGAATGAGCAGTTCTTC. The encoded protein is CASSKPGTSMWNEQFF. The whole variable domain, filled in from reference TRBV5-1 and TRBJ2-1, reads KAGVTQTPRYLIKTRGQQVTLSCSPISGHRSVSWYQQTPGQGLQFLFEYFSETQRNKGNFPGRFSGRQFSNSRSEMNVSTLELGDSALYLCASSKPGTSMWNEQFFGPGTRLTVL.

CDR3 sequence (DNA): TGTGCCAGCAGCTTATTATCCGGGGGGACGAACACTGAAGCTTTCTTT. This encodes CASSLLSGGTNTEAFF. The chain employs TRBV7-6 and TRBJ1-1; a weak D match, TRBD1 (5 bases). Germline CDR1 and CDR2: SGHVS and FNYEAQ. With 2 bases removed from V and 1 base from J, the gap between germline ends came to 14 bases. The CDR3 runs to 16 residues.

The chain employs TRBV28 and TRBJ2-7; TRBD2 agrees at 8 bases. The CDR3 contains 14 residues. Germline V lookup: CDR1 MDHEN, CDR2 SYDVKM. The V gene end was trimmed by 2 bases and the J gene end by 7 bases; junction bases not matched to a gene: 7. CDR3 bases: TGTGCCAGCAGTTTAGCGGGAGGCCTCTGGGAGCAGTACTTC. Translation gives CASSLAGGLWEQYF.

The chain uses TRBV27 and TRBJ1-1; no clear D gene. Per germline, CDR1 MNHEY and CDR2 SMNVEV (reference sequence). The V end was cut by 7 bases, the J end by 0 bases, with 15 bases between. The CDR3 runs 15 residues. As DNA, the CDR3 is TGTGCCAGCACCCCTTCACAGTCGATGAACACTGAAGCTTTCTTT. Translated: CASTPSQSMNTEAFF.

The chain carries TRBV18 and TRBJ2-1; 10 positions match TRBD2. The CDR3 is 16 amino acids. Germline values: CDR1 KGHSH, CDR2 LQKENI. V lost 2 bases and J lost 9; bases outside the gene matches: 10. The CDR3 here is CASSPSPSGSVGEQFF. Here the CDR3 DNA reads TGTGCCAGCTCACCATCGCCTAGCGGGAGTGTCGGTGAGCAGTTCTTC.

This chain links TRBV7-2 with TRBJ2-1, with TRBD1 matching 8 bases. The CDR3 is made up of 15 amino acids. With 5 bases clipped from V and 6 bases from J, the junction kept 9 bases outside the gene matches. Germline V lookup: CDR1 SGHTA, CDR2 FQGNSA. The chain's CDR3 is CASSRGTGDFNEQFF. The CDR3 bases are TGTGCCAGCAGCCGTGGGACAGGAGATTTCAATGAGCAGTTCTTC.